The present TCR beta chain was sequenced within a study of shared T cell receptors in the human thymus. Produced via immunoSEQ multiplex PCR; TCRdb's table is partial and in-frame only. Of hundreds of thousands of clones listed, 88% are singletons. This same sample was also part of a study on human thymus T cells. As that report states: Infants, healthy and Finnish, who were having corrective surgery for congenital heart defects served as donors. Obtained as resections during corrective heart surgery, the thymus tissue was then studied. Gene usage for V and J segments appeared biased in thymic and blood repertoires. Among unrelated individuals, related research reported thymic repertoires that overlapped highly.

Sample: thymocytes. This clonotype was sampled from a boy in the first two years of life with a congenital heart defect.

The CDR3 DNA sequence: TGCGCCGCCACCTGGGGTCCTAGCGGGACGAACGAGCAGTACTTC. Translation gives CAATWGPSGTNEQYF. The chain joins TRBV10-2 to TRBJ2-7; 9 bases match TRBD2. Germline trimming cut 11 bases from V and 5 bases from J; bases unmatched to any gene: 16. Germline CDR1 reads WSHSY; CDR2 reads SAAADI. The CDR3 runs to 15 residues.